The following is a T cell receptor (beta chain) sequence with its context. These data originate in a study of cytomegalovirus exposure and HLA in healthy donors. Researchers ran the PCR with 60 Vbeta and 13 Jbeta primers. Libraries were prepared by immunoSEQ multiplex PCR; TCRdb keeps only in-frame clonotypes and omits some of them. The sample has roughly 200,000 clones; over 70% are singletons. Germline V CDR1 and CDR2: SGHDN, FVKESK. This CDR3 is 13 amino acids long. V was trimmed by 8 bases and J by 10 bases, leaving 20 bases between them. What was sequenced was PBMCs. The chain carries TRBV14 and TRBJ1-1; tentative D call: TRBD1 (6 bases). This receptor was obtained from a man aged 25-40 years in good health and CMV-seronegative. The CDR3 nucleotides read TGTGCCAGCGCAAAGGGGGAGACCCAAGGAGCTTTCTTT. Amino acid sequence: CASAKGETQGAFF.